The T cell receptor (beta chain) described here comes from a study of T cell responses to AZD1222 COVID-19 vaccine. Study-level results: The reported proportion of spike-specific TCRs targeting unmutated variant regions was nearly half. Donors were chiefly white British, with a greater number of females, and clonal diversity was perhaps underestimated. Seropositive AZD1222 recipients at baseline numbered only five or six.

Clones were sequenced by immunoSEQ multiplex PCR, and TCRdb holds only the in-frame ones, with some missing. The data hold roughly 160,000 clones, with 90% to 95% observed a single time. CDR3 length equals 16 residues. Trimming removed 0 bases from V and 7 bases from J; junction bases left unmatched: 8. Germline-derived CDR1 and CDR2 are SGHVS and FQNEAQ. With respect to this clone: Antigen unknown.

Sequencing used peripheral blood, obtained on day 0 of MenACWY control vaccination. The sequence derives from an adult in good health. The rearrangement uses TRBV7-8 and TRBJ1-5; TRBD1 matches at 8 bases. The CDR3 protein is CASSLAPQGARQPQHF. DNA for the CDR3: TGTGCCAGCAGCTTAGCCCCCCAGGGGGCGCGGCAGCCCCAGCATTTT.